These 11 T cell receptor beta chains share one sample of origin, sequenced in a study of identical twins. TCRdb recomputed calls from the 5' RACE reads with MiXCR, one row per CDR3 protein. The table includes 1.5 million to 2 million distinct CDR3 sequences, less than 40% detected once. Sequenced material: cord blood. The receptors were sampled from a newborn girl in good health.

The chain is built from TRBV6-2 or TRBV6-3 and TRBJ2-7; the match to TRBD1 covers 7 bases. The CDR3 runs to 14 residues. J lost 1 base, V lost 7 bases, and 7 bases had no gene match. The germline V gene encodes CDR1 MNHEY and CDR2 SVGEGT. In DNA form, the CDR3 reads TGTGCCAGCACCGACAGGGACAGATCCTACGAGCAGTACTTC. This translates into CASTDRDRSYEQYF.

For this clonotype: This could be a read error, since a much larger clone is one nucleotide away. The chain has TRBV29-1 and TRBJ1-2, with a weak D call TRBD1 (6 bases). Germline V gene data show CDR1 as SQVTM and CDR2 as ANQGSEA. The CDR3 loop spans 14 amino acids. The CDR3 sequence: CNVVPTGGGYGYTF. The CDR3 region has the DNA TGCAACGTTGTGCCGACAGGAGGGGGTTATGGCTACACCTTC.

The V call is TRBV5-1, the J call TRBJ2-3; no clear D gene. Germline CDR1 reads SGHRS; CDR2 reads YFSETQ. CDR3 size: 13 residues. V was trimmed by 2 bases and J by 14 bases, leaving 18 bases between them. CDR3 coding DNA: TGCGCCAGCAGCTTTTCCAATCCGCAACTGGGGTATTTT. This gives the protein CASSFSNPQLGYF.

The J gene is TRBJ2-7, the V gene TRBV6-1, with D maybe TRBD2 (5 bases). V lost 4 bases, J lost 3 bases, and 10 bases lay in between. Per germline, CDR1 MNHNS and CDR2 SASEGT. CDR3 length: 13 residues. CDR3 DNA: TGTGCCAGCAGTGTGGAGGAGATCTACGAGCAGTACTTC. Translation: CASSVEEIYEQYF.

The rearrangement joins TRBV3-1 to TRBJ2-3, with 8 bases fitting TRBD1. CDR1 and CDR2 (germline): LGHDT, YNNKEL (reference sequence). V was clipped by 0 bases and J by 4 bases; unmatched bases: 6. This CDR3 spans 16 amino acids. The CDR3: CASSQDGQGNPDTQYF. CDR3 DNA: TGTGCCAGCAGCCAAGATGGACAGGGTAACCCAGATACGCAGTATTTT.

The chain joins TRBV4-1 to TRBJ2-3; 8 bases match TRBD2. The trim removed 0 bases at V and 3 bases at J, leaving 8 bases unmatched. The germline V gene encodes CDR1 MGHRA and CDR2 YSYEKL. This CDR3 is built from 17 residues. DNA for the CDR3: TGCGCCAGCAGCCAAGAAGAGGGTAGCGGGGTGACAGATACGCAGTATTTT. Its translation is CASSQEEGSGVTDTQYF.

This clonotype has a handful of counts. This chain links TRBV5-1 with TRBJ2-7, with 9 nucleotides matching TRBD2. With 0 bases clipped from V and 3 bases from J, the junction kept 4 bases outside the gene matches. Germline CDR1 and CDR2: SGHRS and YFSETQ. There are 15 residues in the CDR3. CDR3 sequence: CASSLGSGGNYEQYF. CDR3 nucleotides: TGCGCCAGCAGCTTGGGCAGCGGGGGGAACTACGAGCAGTACTTC.

The genes are TRBV20-1 and TRBJ2-7, with 10 bases that match TRBD2. The germline V gene has CDR1 DFQATT and CDR2 SNEGSKA (reference sequence). Trimming cost V 6 bases and J 0 bases; bases outside gene matches: 23. The CDR3 spans 20 residues. In nucleotides, the CDR3 is TGCAGTGCCGAACCTTTCCATCTAGCGGGAGAGCCCATTTCCTCCTACGAGCAGTACTTC. This sequence encodes CSAEPFHLAGEPISSYEQYF.

About this clonotype itself: This may be a read error, as it is one base from a much larger clone. CDR3 DNA: TGTGCCAGCAGCGTAGGCAGGGGCCAAGAGACCCAGTTCTTC. Protein sequence: CASSVGRGQETQFF. The genes are TRBV9 and TRBJ2-5; TRBD1 might be the D (6 bases). TRBJ2-1 matches the DNA end more closely, so the J call is doubtful. CDR3 length: 14 residues. Germline CDR1 reads SGDLS; CDR2 reads YYNGEE.

This clonotype was counted ten times or more. The CDR3, as DNA: TGTGCCAGCAGCTTAATGGGGAACTATGGCTACACCTTC. This translates into CASSLMGNYGYTF. The chain carries TRBV12-3 or TRBV12-4 and TRBJ1-2; D ambiguous. The CDR3 loop spans 13 amino acids. V dropped 6 bases and J dropped 2 bases, with 10 bases sitting between them.

This clonotype was observed a few times. The chain links TRBV6-5 to TRBJ2-4, with D perhaps matching TRBD1 (6 bases). This CDR3 region has 14 residues. The germline gives CDR1 MNHEY, CDR2 SVGAGI. The V gene lost 5 bases and the J gene lost 6 bases, with 14 bases spanning the gap. Written as DNA, the CDR3 is TGTGCCAGCAGTCGCGTCAGAGGGGGAAACATTCAGTACTTC. Its translation: CASSRVRGGNIQYF.